Reported below is one T cell receptor (beta chain). Original processing notes: Amplifying reference gene primers gave estimates of nucleated cell counts. The protocol was immunoSEQ multiplex PCR, while the TCRdb copy is restricted to in-frame clones and leaves out a portion. The V and J calls and clone size are taken from that table; D and trimming were inferred from the DNA. The repertoire consists of roughly 200,000 clones, with more than 80% occurring once and the leading ten covering roughly 8.2%. The ends were cut back, 6 bases at V and 4 bases at J, with 18 bases in the middle. The CDR3 extends over 15 amino acids. Germline CDR1 is MDHEN and CDR2 is SYDVKM. The sample belongs to a study of blood T cell repertoires in COVID-19. As for the study in general: Acute and convalescent COVID-19 samples came from the United States, Italy and Spain. T cells, B-cell-depleted T cells, or PBMCs supplied cDNA or gDNA.

The genes are TRBV28 and TRBJ1-1; D may be TRBD1 (6 bases). The sequenced sample consisted of peripheral blood. The TCR was taken from a woman aged 55-69 years with acute or convalescent COVID-19. The CDR3 is CASSSLGGRSTEAFF. The CDR3 nucleotides are TGTGCCAGCAGCTCCCTAGGGGGAAGGAGCACTGAAGCTTTCTTT. Combining the CDR3 with reference TRBV28 and TRBJ1-1 gives the whole variable domain DVKVTQSSRYLVKRTGEKVFLECVQDMDHENMFWYRQDPGLGLRLIYFSYDVKMKEKGDIPEGYSVSREKKERFSLILESASTNQTSMYLCASSSLGGRSTEAFFGQGTRLTVV.